In its sample, the clone carrying this TCR beta chain was seen once. These data originate in a study of shared clonotypes between healthy human individuals. Each cell subset's genomic DNA was divided evenly among several immunoSEQ plates. The table came from immunoSEQ multiplex PCR; TCRdb's copy has only in-frame clones and leaves some out. The sample holds 1,400,000 or so clones, roughly 98.5% seen once. Between the trimmed V and J ends, which lost 5 bases and 2 bases, there was a span of 9 bases. Per germline, CDR1 SEHNR and CDR2 FQNEAQ (reference sequence). The CDR3 has 14 amino acids. The rearrangement joins TRBV7-9 to TRBJ1-4; a possible D gene is TRBD1 (5 bases). What was sequenced was naive CD4+ T cells sorted from blood. As for subset: CD45RA+ positively selected. The clonotype originates from a man between 25 and 39 years old in good health. The CDR3 region is CASSDRDTNEKLFF. The DNA for the CDR3 is TGTGCCAGCAGCGACCGGGACACTAATGAAAAACTGTTTTTT.